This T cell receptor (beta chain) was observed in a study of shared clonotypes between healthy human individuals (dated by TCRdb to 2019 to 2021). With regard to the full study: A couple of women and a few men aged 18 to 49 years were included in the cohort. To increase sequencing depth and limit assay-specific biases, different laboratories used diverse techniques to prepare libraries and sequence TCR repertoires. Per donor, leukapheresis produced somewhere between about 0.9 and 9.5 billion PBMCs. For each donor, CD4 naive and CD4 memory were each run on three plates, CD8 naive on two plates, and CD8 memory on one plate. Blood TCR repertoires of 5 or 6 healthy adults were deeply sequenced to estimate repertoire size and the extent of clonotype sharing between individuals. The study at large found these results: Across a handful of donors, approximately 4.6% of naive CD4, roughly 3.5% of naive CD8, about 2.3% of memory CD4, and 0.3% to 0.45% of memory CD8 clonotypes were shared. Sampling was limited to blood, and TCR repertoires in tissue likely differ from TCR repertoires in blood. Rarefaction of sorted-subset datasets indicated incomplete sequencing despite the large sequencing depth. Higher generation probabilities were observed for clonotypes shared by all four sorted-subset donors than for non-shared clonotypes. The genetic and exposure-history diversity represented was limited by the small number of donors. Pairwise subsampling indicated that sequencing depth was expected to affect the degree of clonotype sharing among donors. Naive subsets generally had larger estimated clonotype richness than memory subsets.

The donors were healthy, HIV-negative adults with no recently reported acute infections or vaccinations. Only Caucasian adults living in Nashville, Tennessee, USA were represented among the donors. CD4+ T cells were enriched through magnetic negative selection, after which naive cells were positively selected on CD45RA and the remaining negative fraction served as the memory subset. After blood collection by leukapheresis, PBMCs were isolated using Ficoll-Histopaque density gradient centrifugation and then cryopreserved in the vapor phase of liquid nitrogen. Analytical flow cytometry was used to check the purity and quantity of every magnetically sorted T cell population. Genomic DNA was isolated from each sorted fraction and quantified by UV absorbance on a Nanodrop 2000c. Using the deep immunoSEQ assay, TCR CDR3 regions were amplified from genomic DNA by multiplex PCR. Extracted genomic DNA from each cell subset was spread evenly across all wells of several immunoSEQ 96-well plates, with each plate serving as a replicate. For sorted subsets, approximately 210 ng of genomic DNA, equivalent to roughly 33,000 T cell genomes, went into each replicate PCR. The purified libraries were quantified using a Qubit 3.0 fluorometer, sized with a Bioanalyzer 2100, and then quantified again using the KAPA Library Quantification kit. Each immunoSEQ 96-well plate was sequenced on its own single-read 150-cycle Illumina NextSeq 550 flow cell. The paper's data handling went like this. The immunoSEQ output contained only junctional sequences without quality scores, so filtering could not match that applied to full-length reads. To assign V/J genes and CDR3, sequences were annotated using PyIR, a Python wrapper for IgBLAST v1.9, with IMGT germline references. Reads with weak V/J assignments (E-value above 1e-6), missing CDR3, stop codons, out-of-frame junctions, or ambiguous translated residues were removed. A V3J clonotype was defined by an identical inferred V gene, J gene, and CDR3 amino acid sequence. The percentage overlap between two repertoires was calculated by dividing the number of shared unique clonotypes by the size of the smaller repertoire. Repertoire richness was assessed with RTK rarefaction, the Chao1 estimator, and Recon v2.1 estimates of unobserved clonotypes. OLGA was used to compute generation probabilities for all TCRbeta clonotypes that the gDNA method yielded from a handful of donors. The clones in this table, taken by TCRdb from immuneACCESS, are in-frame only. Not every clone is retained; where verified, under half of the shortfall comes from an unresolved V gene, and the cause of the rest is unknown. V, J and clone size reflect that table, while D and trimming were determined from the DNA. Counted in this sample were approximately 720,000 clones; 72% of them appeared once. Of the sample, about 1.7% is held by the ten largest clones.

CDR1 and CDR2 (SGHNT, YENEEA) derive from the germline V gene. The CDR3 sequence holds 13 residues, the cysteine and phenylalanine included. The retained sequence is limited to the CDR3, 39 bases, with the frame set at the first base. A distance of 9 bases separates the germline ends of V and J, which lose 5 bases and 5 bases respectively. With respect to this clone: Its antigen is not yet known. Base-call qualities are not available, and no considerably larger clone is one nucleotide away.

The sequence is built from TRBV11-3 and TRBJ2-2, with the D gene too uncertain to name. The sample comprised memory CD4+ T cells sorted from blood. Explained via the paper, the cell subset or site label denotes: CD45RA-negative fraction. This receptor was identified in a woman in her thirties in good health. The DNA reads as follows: TGTGCCAGCAGCCCCGGGCCAACCGGGGAGCTGTTTTTT. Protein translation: CASSPGPTGELFF. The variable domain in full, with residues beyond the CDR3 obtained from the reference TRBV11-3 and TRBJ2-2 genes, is EAGVVQSPRYKIIEKKQPVAFWCNPISGHNTLYWYLQNLGQGPELLIRYENEEAVDDSQLPKDRFSAERLKGVDSTLKIQPAELGDSAVYLCASSPGPTGELFFGEGSRLTVL.